What follows are 3 T cell receptor beta chains derived from one specimen sequenced in a study of blood T cell repertoires in COVID-19. Clones were sequenced by immunoSEQ multiplex PCR, and TCRdb holds only the in-frame ones, with some missing. Here the sample spans tens of thousands of clones, roughly nine tenths being singletons. Sequenced sample: peripheral blood. Source of these receptors: a man aged 60 to 69 with acute or convalescent COVID-19.

The chain uses TRBV5-1 and TRBJ1-5; D ambiguous. This CDR3 comprises 14 residues. CDR1 and CDR2 (germline): SGHRS, YFSETQ. Trimming took 0 bases from V and 6 from J, leaving 10 bases between them. CDR3 bases: TGCGCCAGCAGCTTGGGAGGCCTTGGTCAGCCCCAGCATTTT. This translates into CASSLGGLGQPQHF.

The J gene is TRBJ1-2, the V gene TRBV2; TRBD1 agrees at 8 bases. The CDR3 is made up of 13 amino acids. The J segment lost 7 bases and the V segment lost 4 bases, leaving 5 bases of the junction unmatched. From germline, CDR1 is SNHLY and CDR2 FYNNEI. CDR3 sequence (DNA): TGTGCCAGCAGTGGACAGGGGTCTGTTGGCTACACCTTC. Its protein is CASSGQGSVGYTF.

The chain has TRBV5-1 and TRBJ1-1, with D possibly matching TRBD1 (6 bases). The germline V and J ends were trimmed by 3 bases and 3 bases, with 15 bases remaining between them. There are 15 residues in the CDR3. Germline CDR1 is SGHRS and CDR2 is YFSETQ. Here the CDR3 reads CASSSTWGQDTEAFF. CDR3 nucleotide sequence: TGCGCCAGCAGCTCCACCTGGGGGCAGGACACTGAAGCTTTCTTT.